These 21 T cell receptor beta chains share one sample of origin, sequenced in a study of patients and donors after allogeneic stem cell transplantation. Via MiXCR, TCRdb re-called the RT-PCR reads, giving one row per CDR3 protein. The table has fewer than 500,000 distinct CDR3 sequences, around 15% seen once. The sample comprised blood, either unsorted or a sorted T cell fraction (not recorded which). All receptors come from a human donor who was either an allogeneic HSCT recipient or a stem cell or donor lymphocyte infusion donor (not recorded which). It is not recorded whose cells these are; they may come from a transplant donor.

The chain is built from TRBV5-1 and TRBJ1-2; a weak D match, TRBD1 (6 bases). Germline V gene sequence: CDR1 SGHRS, CDR2 YFSETQ. Trimming removed 4 bases from V and 5 bases from J, with 9 bases in between. This CDR3 contains 12 residues. CDR3 coding DNA: TGCGCCAGCAGCGTAACAGGGTATGGCTACACCTTC. It is translated as CASSVTGYGYTF.

This clonotype turned up a few times. V gene TRBV29-1 combines with J gene TRBJ1-1, with D uncertain. The CDR3 extends over 13 amino acids. Germline V gene sequence: CDR1 SQVTM, CDR2 ANQGSEA. V was trimmed by 5 bases and J by 2 bases, leaving 12 bases between them. The CDR3 is CSVCGKANTEAFF. In nucleotides, the CDR3 is TGCAGCGTTTGCGGGAAGGCAAACACTGAAGCTTTCTTT.

The chain links TRBV18 to TRBJ2-6, with a weak D call TRBD1 (5 bases). Germline CDR1 is KGHSH and CDR2 is LQKENI. This CDR3 has 14 residues. Trimming shortened V by 5 bases and J by 6 bases, and 11 bases separated the two germline ends. CDR3 sequence (DNA): TGTGCCAGCTCAAGGGGCCTAGAGGCCAACGTCCTGACTTTC. It specifies CASSRGLEANVLTF.

This clonotype was observed at least ten times. This sequence joins TRBV4-1 and TRBJ2-3, with TRBD1 matching over 7 bases. CDR3 size: 15 residues. Unmatched junction bases numbered 4, after V lost 0 bases and J lost 4 bases. Germline assignment: CDR1 MGHRA and CDR2 YSYEKL. The CDR3 protein is CASSQDGQVADTQYF. CDR3 in DNA: TGCGCCAGCAGCCAAGACGGACAGGTGGCAGATACGCAGTATTTT.

This clonotype has just a few counts. The gene calls are TRBV4-1 and TRBJ2-2, with 10 positions matching TRBD2. V lost 1 base, J lost 4 bases, and 6 bases stayed unmatched. The CDR3 has 17 amino acids. Germline V lookup: CDR1 MGHRA, CDR2 YSYEKL. This chain's CDR3 is CASSQGLAGEGTGELFF. The CDR3 bases are TGCGCCAGCAGCCAAGGTCTAGCGGGAGAGGGCACCGGGGAGCTGTTTTTT.

This clonotype was counted between two and nine times. V usage is TRBV27 and J usage is TRBJ1-6; perhaps TRBD1 as D (6 bases). Trimming removed 7 bases from V and 11 bases from J, with 27 bases in between. The CDR3 consists of 17 residues. Germline V gives CDR1 MNHEY, CDR2 SMNVEV (reference sequence). The CDR3 DNA reads as TGTGCCAGCACCACCCTCCCACCGGGACATTCCTGGGCACCCCTCCACTTT. Translating gives CASTTLPPGHSWAPLHF.

This chain uses TRBV7-2 with TRBJ2-5, with 14 bases fitting TRBD2. In germline, CDR1 is SGHTA, CDR2 FQGNSA. J was trimmed by 5 bases and V by 2 bases; bases with no gene match: 7. The length of the CDR3 is 17 residues. The CDR3 nucleotides are TGTGCCAGCAGCTTACGGGGACTAGCGGGGGTCAGCGAGACCCAGTACTTC. Its protein product is CASSLRGLAGVSETQYF. Looking up the rest from reference TRBV7-2 and TRBJ2-5 gives the full variable domain: GAGVSQSPSNKVTEKGKDVELRCDPISGHTALYWYRQSLGQGLEFLIYFQGNSAPDKSGLPSDRFSAERTGGSVSTLTIQRTQQEDSAVYLCASSLRGLAGVSETQYFGPGTRLLVL.

The chain joins TRBV3-1 to TRBJ2-4, with D tentatively TRBD1 (5 bases). V shed 4 bases and J shed 1 base, with 17 bases lying between them. Per the germline V gene, CDR1 is LGHDT and CDR2 is YNNKEL (reference sequence). This CDR3 has 17 amino acids. As DNA, the CDR3 is TGTGCCAGCAGCCCCAAGTGGGGCGGAGTGGCCAAAAACATTCAGTACTTC. Translating gives CASSPKWGGVAKNIQYF.

V usage is TRBV7-9 and J usage is TRBJ2-2; the D call may be TRBD1 or TRBD2 (5 bases each). Germline CDR1 SEHNR, CDR2 FQNEAQ (reference sequence). The germline V and J ends were trimmed by 5 bases and 9 bases, with 10 bases remaining between them. This CDR3 contains 12 residues. CDR3 sequence: CASSLVGRELFF. The CDR3 DNA is TGTGCCAGCAGCCTCGTGGGACGGGAGCTGTTTTTT.

The V and J genes are TRBV20-1 and TRBJ2-4, with 7 positions matching TRBD1. Germline V gene sequence: CDR1 DFQATT, CDR2 SNEGSKA (reference sequence). The CDR3 is 15 amino acids. The V segment lost 6 bases and the J segment 0 bases; nucleotides outside the gene matches: 8. As DNA, the CDR3 is TGCAGTGCGGAAGGGACAGTACTAGCCAAAAACATTCAGTACTTC. Its protein is CSAEGTVLAKNIQYF.

This clonotype was observed at least ten times. V usage is TRBV7-8 and J usage is TRBJ2-7; the D is unclear. The CDR3 extends over 16 amino acids. CDR1 is SGHVS and CDR2 is FQNEAQ in the germline V gene. Trimming removed 1 base from V and 4 bases from J, with 17 bases in between. The CDR3 DNA sequence: TGTGCCAGCAGCTTAGTTTCCGAGCTAAGGCAATACGAGCAGTACTTC. It is translated as CASSLVSELRQYEQYF.

This chain connects TRBV6-4 to TRBJ1-5, with a possible D match to TRBD1 (5 bases). This CDR3 is built from 13 residues. Germline V CDR1 and CDR2: MRHNA, SNTAGT. Deletions cut 3 bases from V and 7 bases from J, with 10 bases between. The CDR3, as DNA: TGTGCCAGCAGTGAGGGGGTGGGGCAGCCCCAGCATTTT. Its translation is CASSEGVGQPQHF.

This clonotype was found a few times. The chain couples TRBV10-3 to TRBJ2-5, with TRBD1 matching over 7 bases. The V gene end was trimmed by 7 bases and the J gene end by 2 bases; junction bases not matched to a gene: 7. Germline-derived CDR1 and CDR2 are ENHRY and SYGVKD. CDR3 length equals 14 residues. The CDR3: CAINPGTVQETQYF. CDR3 in DNA: TGTGCCATCAATCCCGGGACAGTTCAAGAGACCCAGTACTTC.

The CDR3 sequence is CASSRDRASNQPQHF. The CDR3 coding sequence is TGTGCCAGCAGCAGAGACAGAGCCAGCAATCAGCCCCAGCATTTT. V gene TRBV7-2 combines with J gene TRBJ1-5, with D possibly matching TRBD1 (5 bases). This CDR3 comprises 15 residues. Trimming pared 5 bases from V and 1 base from J, leaving 12 bases between. Per the germline V gene, CDR1 is SGHTA and CDR2 is FQGNSA.

This chain links TRBV6-5 with TRBJ2-1; 7 bases fit TRBD2. Germline trimming cut 4 bases from V and 5 bases from J; bases unmatched to any gene: 11. CDR3 length: 16 residues. CDR1 MNHEY and CDR2 SVGAGI come from the germline V gene. CDR3: CASSSPKTSADNEQFF. Written as DNA, the CDR3 is TGTGCCAGCAGTTCTCCTAAAACTAGCGCCGACAATGAGCAGTTCTTC.

This clonotype was seen only a few times. The chain links TRBV12-3 or TRBV12-4 to TRBJ1-6, with D unresolved. The CDR3 spans 17 residues. Trimming stripped 2 bases from V and 0 bases from J, with 11 bases between. CDR3 bases: TGTGCCAGCAGTTTATCCCCCGCGAGCTCCTATAATTCACCCCTCCACTTT. It codes for CASSLSPASSYNSPLHF.

This clonotype has only a few counts. V and J are TRBV7-9 and TRBJ2-3; no firm D call. The CDR3 runs to 16 residues. V was shortened by 1 base and J by 1 base, with 12 bases between the two germline ends. Germline CDR1 reads SEHNR; CDR2 reads FQNEAQ (reference sequence). The CDR3 nucleotides are TGTGCCAGCAGCTTAGGAGAAACAGAGGGCACAGATACGCAGTATTTT. Its translation is CASSLGETEGTDTQYF.

In this sample, this clonotype turned up a few times. The chain has TRBV19 and TRBJ1-4, with D hard to call. This CDR3 spans 15 amino acids. With 1 base removed from V and 4 bases from J, the gap between germline ends came to 10 bases. CDR1 is LNHDA and CDR2 is SQIVND in the germline V gene (reference sequence). The CDR3 nucleotides are TGTGCCAGTAGTATAGCGGCAGGACTTAATGAAAAACTGTTTTTT. This translates into CASSIAAGLNEKLFF.

This clonotype appeared a few times. The rearrangement uses TRBV6-1 and TRBJ2-5; 8 nucleotides align to TRBD1. The CDR3 runs to 13 residues. Germline lookup yields CDR1 MNHNS and CDR2 SASEGT. V was clipped by 8 bases and J by 5 bases; unmatched bases: 7. CDR3 DNA sequence: TGTGCCAGCGCGCCAGGGGGCGTGGAGACCCAGTACTTC. Translated, it gives CASAPGGVETQYF.

The CDR3 DNA sequence: TGTGCCAGCAGTTACGGGACAGGCAACGAGCAGTACTTC. Encoded protein: CASSYGTGNEQYF. V gene TRBV6-5 combines with J gene TRBJ2-7; 8 nucleotides align to TRBD1. V trimming: 2 bases; J trimming: 5 bases; junction bases outside the gene matches: 2. Germline CDR1 MNHEY, CDR2 SVGAGI. The length of the CDR3 is 13 residues.

The chain employs TRBV12-3 or TRBV12-4 and TRBJ2-1, with 8 bases that match TRBD1. CDR3 length: 16 amino acids. V lost 6 bases and J lost 9; bases outside the gene matches: 16. CDR3 sequence (DNA): TGTGCCAGCAGACCAGGGACAGGCAACCCCCTAGGTGAGCAGTTCTTC. Translation: CASRPGTGNPLGEQFF.